This passage covers 21 T cell receptor beta chains from one sample sequenced in a study of T cells in Graves' hyperthyroidism and ophthalmopathy. There were TCR beta CDR3 regions amplified from RNA transcripts. The HTBI set primed first-round TCR CDR3 RT-PCR. In TCRdb, the multiplex PCR reads were re-called with MiXCR into one record per CDR3 protein. The sample holds 270,000 or so distinct CDR3 sequences, roughly 15% seen once. The sample was blood. Receptor source: a woman between 50 and 59 years old with Graves' hyperthyroidism that later progressed to Graves' ophthalmopathy.

The J gene is TRBJ1-2, the V gene TRBV9, with TRBD1 matching 7 bases. The J segment lost 8 bases and the V segment lost 0 bases, leaving 4 bases of the junction unmatched. The CDR3 loop spans 13 amino acids. Looked up from germline, CDR1 is SGDLS and CDR2 is YYNGEE. In nucleotides, the CDR3 is TGTGCCAGCAGCGTAGAAGACAGGGAAGGCTACACCTTC. Translated: CASSVEDREGYTF.

Points on this clonotype: Possible read error: a much larger clone is one base away. The V and J genes are TRBV2 and TRBJ2-7, with D hard to call. CDR3 length: 13 amino acids. Trimming removed 6 bases from V and 2 bases from J, with 11 bases in between. Germline CDR1 is SNHLY and CDR2 is FYNNEI. The CDR3 coding sequence is TGTGCCAGCAGGCCCGGGCTTACCTACGAGCAGTACTTC. The encoded protein is CASRPGLTYEQYF.

This clonotype was found a few times. V gene TRBV2 combines with J gene TRBJ2-1; D ambiguous. The CDR3 extends over 11 amino acids. V was shortened by 9 bases and J by 11 bases, with 14 bases between the two germline ends. Germline CDR1 reads SNHLY; CDR2 reads FYNNEI. In DNA, the CDR3 is TGTGCCAGTAATCTGGGGTTAAAGCAGTTCTTC. It yields the protein CASNLGLKQFF.

This clonotype was found many times. The chain joins TRBV18 to TRBJ1-4, with 10 bases fitting TRBD1. This CDR3 comprises 14 residues. The V gene's germline CDR1 is KGHSH and CDR2 LQKENI. V was clipped by 3 bases and J by 6 bases; unmatched bases: 1. The CDR3 is CASSPGTGDEKLFF. The CDR3 bases are TGTGCCAGCTCACCCGGGACAGGGGATGAAAAACTGTTTTTT.

The sample holds many counts of this clonotype. J is TRBJ2-5 and V is TRBV20-1, with a weak D call TRBD1 (5 bases). This CDR3 has 13 residues. Germline loops: CDR1 DFQATT, CDR2 SNEGSKA (reference sequence). Trimming shortened V by 1 base and J by 3 bases, and 9 bases separated the two germline ends. CDR3 sequence: CSARVTGEETQYF. In nucleotides, the CDR3 is TGCAGTGCTAGAGTAACAGGCGAAGAGACCCAGTACTTC.

This clonotype was found many times. The CDR3, as DNA: TGTGCCAGCAGTCCTTTCCTGGGGTACAATGAGCAGTTCTTC. Translated, it gives CASSPFLGYNEQFF. The rearrangement links TRBV28 to TRBJ2-1, with D unclear. V was cut by 5 bases and J by 4 bases, with 12 bases left in between. This CDR3 has 14 amino acids. Germline V gene sequence: CDR1 MDHEN, CDR2 SYDVKM.

This chain joins TRBV30 and TRBJ1-2; D may be TRBD1 (6 bases). The CDR3 is 13 residues long. Germline lookup yields CDR1 GTSNPN and CDR2 SVGIG (reference sequence). Trimming pared 1 base from V and 5 bases from J, leaving 11 bases between. Here the CDR3 reads CAWSEGRGYGYTF. The CDR3 DNA reads TGTGCCTGGAGTGAGGGCAGGGGTTATGGCTACACCTTC.

This clonotype was seen a handful of times. The rearrangement uses TRBV6-1 and TRBJ1-5; tentatively, D is TRBD1 (6 bases). The CDR3 spans 16 residues. V dropped 8 bases and J dropped 1 base, with 18 bases sitting between them. Germline V gives CDR1 MNHNS, CDR2 SASEGT. The CDR3 here is CASANPQGLSNQPQHF. DNA of the CDR3: TGTGCCAGCGCCAACCCTCAGGGGTTAAGCAATCAGCCCCAGCATTTT.

The chain carries TRBV16 and TRBJ1-6; weak D call: TRBD1 (5 bases). Germline V gene lookup returns CDR1 KGHSY and CDR2 FQNENV. The CDR3 sequence is 19 residues long. V lost 2 bases and J lost 5, with 22 bases in between. The CDR3: CASSQQAPGVPGDNSPLHF. CDR3 nucleotides: TGTGCCAGCAGCCAACAGGCGCCGGGGGTTCCGGGGGATAATTCACCCCTCCACTTT.

This clonotype was detected ten times or more. The chain combines TRBV29-1 with TRBJ1-2; the match to TRBD1 covers 9 bases. From germline, CDR1 is SQVTM and CDR2 ANQGSEA. V lost 5 bases, J lost 4 bases, and 8 bases stayed unmatched. The CDR3 runs to 14 residues. CDR3 nucleotides: TGCAGCGTTACGACAGGGGGGTCCTTCTATGGCTACACCTTC. Its protein is CSVTTGGSFYGYTF.

This chain links TRBV3-1 with TRBJ2-4, with D maybe TRBD2 (7 bases). Germline loops: CDR1 LGHDT, CDR2 YNNKEL (reference sequence). The CDR3 spans 16 residues. V was shortened by 1 base and J by 2 bases, with 12 bases between the two germline ends. CDR3 bases: TGTGCCAGCAGCCAAGTAGGGGGGGTAACCAAAAACATTCAGTACTTC. Translation: CASSQVGGVTKNIQYF. Based on the CDR3 plus reference TRBV3-1 and TRBJ2-4, the full variable domain is DTAVSQTPKYLVTQMGNDKSIKCEQNLGHDTMYWYKQDSKKFLKIMFSYNNKELIINETVPNRFSPKSPDKAHLNLHINSLELGDSAVYFCASSQVGGVTKNIQYFGAGTRLSVL.

This clonotype was found many times. The chain uses TRBV9 and TRBJ2-7, with TRBD1 as a possible D gene (6 bases). V lost 0 bases to trimming and J lost 3 bases, with 7 bases between them. Germline CDR1 reads SGDLS; CDR2 reads YYNGEE. The CDR3 consists of 13 residues. This CDR3 reads CASSVGGRYEQYF. In nucleotides, the CDR3 is TGTGCCAGCAGCGTAGGGGGGCGCTACGAGCAGTACTTC.

This clonotype was seen at least ten times. The V call is TRBV24-1, the J call TRBJ1-5; tentatively, D is TRBD1 (6 bases). CDR1 and CDR2 from the germline V gene are KGHDR and SFDVKD. With 4 bases removed from V and 7 bases from J, the gap between germline ends came to 13 bases. The CDR3 spans 14 residues. Written as DNA, the CDR3 is TGTGCCACCAGTGAACGACAGGCTCCCCAGCCCCAGCATTTT. Its protein product is CATSERQAPQPQHF.

This clonotype was observed many times. The chain uses TRBV9 and TRBJ2-5; TRBD1 agrees at 8 bases. After removal of 3 bases from V and 3 bases from J, the junction contained 4 bases not matched to a gene. Germline V gene lookup returns CDR1 SGDLS and CDR2 YYNGEE. The CDR3 is made up of 14 amino acids. The DNA of the CDR3 is TGTGCCAGCAGCGCTACAGGGGGTAAAGAGACCCAGTACTTC. Its protein product is CASSATGGKETQYF.

This clonotype was observed at least ten times. V and J are TRBV7-8 and TRBJ2-7; weak D call: TRBD2 (5 bases). Trimming stripped 4 bases from V and 4 bases from J, with 11 bases between. Germline values: CDR1 SGHVS, CDR2 FQNEAQ. The CDR3 is 13 residues long. CDR3 protein: CASSSDSFYEQYF. The CDR3 DNA follows: TGTGCCAGCAGCTCGGACTCCTTTTACGAGCAGTACTTC.

About this clonotype: A much larger clonotype is one base distant, so this may be a read error. The chain links TRBV2 to TRBJ2-1, with 13 bases that match TRBD2. J lost 6 bases, V lost 6 bases, and 2 bases had no gene match. CDR1 SNHLY and CDR2 FYNNEI come from the germline V gene. The CDR3 runs 14 residues. The CDR3 protein is CASRGTSGVNEQFF. The CDR3, as DNA: TGTGCCAGCAGGGGGACTAGCGGGGTCAATGAGCAGTTCTTC.

The chain carries TRBV11-2 and TRBJ2-3; TRBD2 aligns across 10 bases. The CDR3 has 16 residues. Trimming took 5 bases from V and 3 from J; bases not matched to a gene: 8. CDR1 and CDR2 (germline): SGHAT, FQNNGV. CDR3 DNA sequence: TGTGCCAGCAGCATTTTAGCGGGAGGAGGGACAGATACGCAGTATTTT. It yields the protein CASSILAGGGTDTQYF.

Ten or more counts support this clonotype. This chain joins TRBV3-1 and TRBJ2-5; D gene uncertain. With 4 bases removed from V and 3 bases from J, the gap between germline ends came to 15 bases. This CDR3 has 15 amino acids. Germline V gene data show CDR1 as LGHDT and CDR2 as YNNKEL (reference sequence). CDR3: CASSLKGGREETQYF. The DNA for the CDR3 is TGTGCCAGCAGCCTTAAGGGCGGACGAGAAGAGACCCAGTACTTC.

This clonotype was counted between two and nine times. The chain joins TRBV24-1 to TRBJ2-5, with D unresolved. V gave up 3 bases and J gave up 0 bases, with 16 bases separating them. Germline CDR1 and CDR2: KGHDR and SFDVKD. The CDR3 covers 17 residues. CDR3 amino acids: CATSDRTDSVYQETQYF. CDR3 nucleotides: TGTGCCACCAGTGATCGTACAGATTCGGTGTACCAAGAGACCCAGTACTTC.

Here the CDR3 reads CASSRPPGRSTGELFF. DNA for the CDR3: TGTGCCAGCAGCCGGCCGCCAGGGAGATCCACCGGGGAGCTGTTTTTT. The genes are TRBV7-9 and TRBJ2-2; D may match TRBD1 or TRBD2 (5 bases each). Per the germline V gene, CDR1 is SEHNR and CDR2 is FQNEAQ (reference sequence). This CDR3 contains 16 residues. The germline V and J ends were trimmed by 5 bases and 4 bases, with 17 bases remaining between them.

The V call is TRBV4-2, the J call TRBJ2-5; 9 bases are a match to TRBD2. Germline V gene sequence: CDR1 LGHNA, CDR2 YNFKEQ. The CDR3 runs to 16 residues. V lost 1 base to trimming and J lost 2 bases; unmatched junction nucleotides: 5. The CDR3 loop is CASSQVGRGGQETQYF. CDR3 sequence (DNA): TGTGCCAGCAGCCAAGTTGGGCGGGGGGGGCAAGAGACCCAGTACTTC.